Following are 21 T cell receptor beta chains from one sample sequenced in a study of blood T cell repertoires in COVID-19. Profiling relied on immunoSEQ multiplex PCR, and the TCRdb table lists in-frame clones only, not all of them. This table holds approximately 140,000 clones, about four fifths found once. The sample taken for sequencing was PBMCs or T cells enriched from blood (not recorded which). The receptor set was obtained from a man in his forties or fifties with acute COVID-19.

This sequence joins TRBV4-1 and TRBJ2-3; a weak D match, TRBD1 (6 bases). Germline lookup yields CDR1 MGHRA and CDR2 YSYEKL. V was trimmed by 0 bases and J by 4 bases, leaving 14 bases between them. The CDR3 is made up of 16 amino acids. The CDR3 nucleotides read TGCGCCAGCAGCCAAGAAGCTGGGGGCTGGGCAGATACGCAGTATTTT. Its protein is CASSQEAGGWADTQYF.

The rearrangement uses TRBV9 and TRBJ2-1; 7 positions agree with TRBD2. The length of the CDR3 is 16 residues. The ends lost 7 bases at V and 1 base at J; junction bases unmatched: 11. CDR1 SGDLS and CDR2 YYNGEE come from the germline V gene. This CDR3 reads CASADPLADSYNEQFF. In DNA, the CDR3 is TGTGCCAGCGCGGACCCCCTAGCGGATTCCTACAATGAGCAGTTCTTC.

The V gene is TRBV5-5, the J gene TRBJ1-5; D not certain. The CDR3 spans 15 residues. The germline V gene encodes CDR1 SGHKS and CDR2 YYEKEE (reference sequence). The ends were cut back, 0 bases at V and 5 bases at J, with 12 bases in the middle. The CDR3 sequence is CASSLASSLHQPQHF. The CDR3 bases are TGTGCCAGCAGCTTGGCGTCCTCCCTCCATCAGCCCCAGCATTTT.

The CDR3 DNA is TGTGCCAGCAGTTTTACAGGGGGTATGAACACTGAAGCTTTCTTT. It translates to CASSFTGGMNTEAFF. The chain couples TRBV28 to TRBJ1-1; 8 bases match TRBD1. J lost 0 bases, V lost 3 bases, and 3 bases had no gene match. The germline V gene has CDR1 MDHEN and CDR2 SYDVKM. The CDR3 is made up of 15 amino acids. The full variable domain, in which reference TRBV28 and TRBJ1-1 provide the parts outside the CDR3, is DVKVTQSSRYLVKRTGEKVFLECVQDMDHENMFWYRQDPGLGLRLIYFSYDVKMKEKGDIPEGYSVSREKKERFSLILESASTNQTSMYLCASSFTGGMNTEAFFGQGTRLTVV.

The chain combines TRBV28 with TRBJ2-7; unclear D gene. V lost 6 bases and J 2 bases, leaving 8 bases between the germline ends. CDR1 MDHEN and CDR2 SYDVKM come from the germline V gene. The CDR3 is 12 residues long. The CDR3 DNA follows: TGTGCCAGCAGAACAAACACCTACGAGCAGTACTTC. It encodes CASRTNTYEQYF. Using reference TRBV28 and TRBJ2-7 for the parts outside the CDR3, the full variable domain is DVKVTQSSRYLVKRTGEKVFLECVQDMDHENMFWYRQDPGLGLRLIYFSYDVKMKEKGDIPEGYSVSREKKERFSLILESASTNQTSMYLCASRTNTYEQYFGPGTRLTVT.

CDR3 amino acids: CASSLQGASADTQYF. Here the CDR3 DNA reads TGCGCCAGCAGCTTGCAGGGGGCTAGCGCAGATACGCAGTATTTT. The chain combines TRBV5-1 with TRBJ2-3; 8 bases fit TRBD1. Germline V gives CDR1 SGHRS, CDR2 YFSETQ. The CDR3 runs 15 residues. V shed 1 base, J shed 4 bases, and the junction held 5 bases outside the gene matches. Full variable domain (rest looked up from reference TRBV5-1 and TRBJ2-3): KAGVTQTPRYLIKTRGQQVTLSCSPISGHRSVSWYQQTPGQGLQFLFEYFSETQRNKGNFPGRFSGRQFSNSRSEMNVSTLELGDSALYLCASSLQGASADTQYFGPGTRLTVL.

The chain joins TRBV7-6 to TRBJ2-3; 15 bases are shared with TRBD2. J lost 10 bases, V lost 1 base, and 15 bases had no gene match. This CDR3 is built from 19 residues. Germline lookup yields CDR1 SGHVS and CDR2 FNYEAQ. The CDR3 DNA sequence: TGTGCCAGCAGCTTAGGACAGTTTGGGACTAGCGGGAGGCCCTCCCCGCAGTATTTT. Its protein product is CASSLGQFGTSGRPSPQYF.

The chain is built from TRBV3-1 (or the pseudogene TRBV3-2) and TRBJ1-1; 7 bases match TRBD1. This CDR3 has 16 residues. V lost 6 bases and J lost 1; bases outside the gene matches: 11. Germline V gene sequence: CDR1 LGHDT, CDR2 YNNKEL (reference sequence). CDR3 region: CASSKRTGTENTEAFF. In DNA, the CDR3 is TGTGCCAGCAGTAAAAGGACCGGGACAGAGAACACTGAAGCTTTCTTT.

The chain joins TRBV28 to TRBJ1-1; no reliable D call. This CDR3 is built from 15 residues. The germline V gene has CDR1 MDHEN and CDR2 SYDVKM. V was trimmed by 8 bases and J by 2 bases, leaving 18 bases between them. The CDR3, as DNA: TGTGCCAGCCTTGGTATAGACTCGTATAACACTGAAGCTTTCTTT. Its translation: CASLGIDSYNTEAFF.

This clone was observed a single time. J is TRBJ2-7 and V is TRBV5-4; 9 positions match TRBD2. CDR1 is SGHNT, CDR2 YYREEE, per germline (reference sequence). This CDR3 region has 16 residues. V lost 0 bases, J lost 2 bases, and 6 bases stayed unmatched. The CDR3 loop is CASSLASLAGTYEQYF. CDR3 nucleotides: TGTGCCAGCAGCTTGGCCTCTCTAGCGGGAACCTACGAGCAGTACTTC.

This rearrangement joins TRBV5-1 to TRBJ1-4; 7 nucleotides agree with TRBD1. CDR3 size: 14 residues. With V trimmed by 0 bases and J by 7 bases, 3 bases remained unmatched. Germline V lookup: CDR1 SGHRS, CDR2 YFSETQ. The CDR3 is CASSLGQGTEKLFF. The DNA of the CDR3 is TGCGCCAGCAGCTTGGGACAGGGAACTGAAAAACTGTTTTTT.

The CDR3 DNA sequence: TGTGCCAGCAGCTTATTCCCGGGACAGATGATCAAAAACATTCAGTACTTC. It yields the protein CASSLFPGQMIKNIQYF. The chain recombines TRBV7-2 with TRBJ2-4; 7 positions match TRBD1. The junction had 10 bases not matched to a gene; V was cut back by 2 bases and J by 3 bases. Germline assignment: CDR1 SGHTA and CDR2 FQGNSA. The CDR3 has 17 amino acids.

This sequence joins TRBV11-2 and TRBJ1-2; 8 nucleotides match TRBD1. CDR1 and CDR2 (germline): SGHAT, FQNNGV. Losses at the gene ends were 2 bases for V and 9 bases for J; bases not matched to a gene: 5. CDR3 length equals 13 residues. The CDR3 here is CASSLYQGASYTF. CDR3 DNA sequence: TGTGCCAGCAGCTTATATCAGGGGGCGAGCTACACCTTC.

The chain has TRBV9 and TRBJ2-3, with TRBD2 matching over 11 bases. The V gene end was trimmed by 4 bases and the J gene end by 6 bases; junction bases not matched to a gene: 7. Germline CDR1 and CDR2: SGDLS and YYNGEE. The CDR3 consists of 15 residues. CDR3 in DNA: TGTGCCAGCAGCCCACTAGCGGGAGTACGGGATACGCAGTATTTT. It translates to CASSPLAGVRDTQYF.

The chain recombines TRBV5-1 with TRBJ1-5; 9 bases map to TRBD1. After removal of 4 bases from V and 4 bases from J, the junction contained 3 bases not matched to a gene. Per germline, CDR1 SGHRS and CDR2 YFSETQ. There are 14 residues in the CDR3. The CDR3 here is CASSPGTGNQPQHF. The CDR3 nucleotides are TGCGCCAGCAGCCCAGGGACAGGGAATCAGCCCCAGCATTTT. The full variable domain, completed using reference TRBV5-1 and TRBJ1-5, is KAGVTQTPRYLIKTRGQQVTLSCSPISGHRSVSWYQQTPGQGLQFLFEYFSETQRNKGNFPGRFSGRQFSNSRSEMNVSTLELGDSALYLCASSPGTGNQPQHFGDGTRLSIL.

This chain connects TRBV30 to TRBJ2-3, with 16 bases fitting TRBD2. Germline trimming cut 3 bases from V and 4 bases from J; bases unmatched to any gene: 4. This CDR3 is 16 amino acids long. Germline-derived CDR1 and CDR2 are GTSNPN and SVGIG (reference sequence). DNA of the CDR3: TGTGCCTGGAGAATGGGACTAGCGGGGGGGGCAGATACGCAGTATTTT. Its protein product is CAWRMGLAGGADTQYF.

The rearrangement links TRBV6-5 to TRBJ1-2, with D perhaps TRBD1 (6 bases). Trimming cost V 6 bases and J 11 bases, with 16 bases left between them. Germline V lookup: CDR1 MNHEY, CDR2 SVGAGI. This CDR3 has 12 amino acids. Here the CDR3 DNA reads TGTGCCAGCAGACCCCTCAGGGGTGGTTACACCTTC. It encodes CASRPLRGGYTF.

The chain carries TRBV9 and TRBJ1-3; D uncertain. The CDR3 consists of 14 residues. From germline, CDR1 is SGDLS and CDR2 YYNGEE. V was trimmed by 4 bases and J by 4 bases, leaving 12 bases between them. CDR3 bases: TGTGCCAGCAGCCCGAGGGTGGACGGAAACACCATATATTTT. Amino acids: CASSPRVDGNTIYF.

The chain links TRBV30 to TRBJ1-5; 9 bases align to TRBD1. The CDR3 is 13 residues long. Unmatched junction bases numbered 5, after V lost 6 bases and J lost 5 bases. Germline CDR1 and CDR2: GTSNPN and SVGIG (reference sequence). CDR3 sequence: CACSGQGYQPQHF. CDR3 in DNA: TGTGCCTGCTCGGGACAGGGCTATCAGCCCCAGCATTTT.

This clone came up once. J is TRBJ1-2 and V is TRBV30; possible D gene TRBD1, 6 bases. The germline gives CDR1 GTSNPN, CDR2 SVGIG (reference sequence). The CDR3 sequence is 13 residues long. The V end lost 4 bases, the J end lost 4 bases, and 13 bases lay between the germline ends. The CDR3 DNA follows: TGTGCCTGGACCCGGACAGACGTCTATGGCTACACCTTC. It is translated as CAWTRTDVYGYTF.

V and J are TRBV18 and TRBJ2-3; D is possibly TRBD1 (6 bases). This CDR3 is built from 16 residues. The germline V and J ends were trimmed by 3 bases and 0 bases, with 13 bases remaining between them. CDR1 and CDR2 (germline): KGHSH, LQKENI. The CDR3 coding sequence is TGTGCCAGCTCACCCCGGGACACTTCTAGCACAGATACGCAGTATTTT. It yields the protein CASSPRDTSSTDTQYF. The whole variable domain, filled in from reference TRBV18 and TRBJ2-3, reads NAGVMQNPRHLVRRRGQEARLRCSPMKGHSHVYWYRQLPEEGLKFMVYLQKENIIDESGMPKERFSAEFPKEGPSILRIQQVVRGDSAAYFCASSPRDTSSTDTQYFGPGTRLTVL.